Presented here are 20 T cell receptor beta chains from one specimen sequenced in a study of T cells in Graves' hyperthyroidism and ophthalmopathy. Amplification yielded TCR beta CDR3 regions, with RNA transcripts as the source. A first-round RT-PCR of the TCR CDR3 used the HTBI primer set. TCRdb re-called the multiplex PCR reads through MiXCR, storing one row per CDR3 protein. The sample has around 700,000 distinct CDR3 sequences; approximately 40% are singletons. The sample consisted of blood. These receptors originate from a middle-aged woman with Graves' hyperthyroidism.

A remark on this clonotype: A read error may account for a junction end that differs from germline. V and J are TRBV11-1 and TRBJ2-2; 9 bases fit TRBD2. This CDR3 is 15 amino acids long. From germline, CDR1 is SGHAT and CDR2 FQDESV (reference sequence). CDR3 residues: CASSEGSGRPNEQFF. The CDR3 DNA follows: TGTGCCAGCAGCGAAGGGAGCGGGAGGCCCAATGAGCAGTTTTTT.

The chain joins TRBV7-2 to TRBJ2-5; no clear D. The CDR3 covers 18 residues. Germline CDR1 and CDR2: SGHTA and FQGNSA. V dropped 1 base and J dropped 3 bases, with 21 bases sitting between them. The CDR3 DNA reads TGTGCCAGCAGCTTAGGACCCCCCGGCAGGAGACTTAAAGAGACCCAGTACTTC. Its translation is CASSLGPPGRRLKETQYF.

This clonotype was seen repeatedly, ten times or more. The chain couples TRBV6-5 to TRBJ1-2, with D perhaps TRBD1 (5 bases). The V end lost 6 bases, the J end lost 8 bases, and 10 bases lay between the germline ends. CDR3 size: 11 residues. Germline V gene lookup returns CDR1 MNHEY and CDR2 SVGAGI. CDR3 DNA: TGTGCCAGCAGAACTACAGGAGGCTACACCTTC. This encodes CASRTTGGYTF.

This clonotype was recorded at least ten times. The V gene is TRBV12-3 or TRBV12-4, the J gene TRBJ2-7; D is unresolved. Deletions cut 1 base from V and 2 bases from J, with 6 bases between. This CDR3 comprises 13 residues. The chain's CDR3 is CASSLGGPYEQYF. The CDR3 DNA sequence: TGTGCCAGCAGTTTAGGTGGCCCCTACGAGCAGTACTTC.

The rearrangement uses TRBV19 and TRBJ1-1, with 8 bases matching TRBD1. The V segment lost 3 bases and the J segment 11 bases; nucleotides outside the gene matches: 8. The CDR3 covers 13 residues. Germline loops: CDR1 LNHDA, CDR2 SQIVND (reference sequence). DNA of the CDR3: TGTGCCAGTAGTATTGGGGCAGGGGGCGGCGCTTTCTTT. Amino acid sequence: CASSIGAGGGAFF.

The CDR3 sequence is CAISEKVDRGDTGELFF. The CDR3 nucleotides read TGTGCCATCAGTGAGAAAGTGGACAGGGGGGATACCGGGGAGCTGTTTTTT. V gene TRBV10-3 combines with J gene TRBJ2-2, with 10 bases identical to TRBD1. V shed 2 bases and J 5 bases; nucleotides not matched to a gene: 8. From germline, CDR1 is ENHRY and CDR2 SYGVKD. The CDR3 is made up of 17 amino acids.

This clonotype was recorded many times. This chain joins TRBV10-2 and TRBJ1-1; D gene ambiguous. Trimming stripped 4 bases from V and 3 bases from J, with 15 bases between. CDR1 and CDR2 from the germline V gene are WSHSY and SAAADI. The CDR3 extends over 15 amino acids. The chain's CDR3 is CASSGIGPRDTEAFF. CDR3 coding DNA: TGCGCCAGCAGTGGAATTGGCCCGAGGGACACTGAAGCTTTCTTT.

This clonotype was seen just once. V is TRBV29-1 and J is TRBJ1-5; 8 bases line up with TRBD1. This CDR3 is built from 16 residues. V was clipped by 6 bases and J by 0 bases; unmatched bases: 10. CDR1 SQVTM and CDR2 ANQGSEA come from the germline V gene. In nucleotides, the CDR3 is TGCAGCGTATTGGACAGGGATACTTATAGCAATCAGCCCCAGCATTTT. This encodes CSVLDRDTYSNQPQHF.

V and J are TRBV5-4 and TRBJ1-1, with D maybe TRBD1 (5 bases). The CDR3 length is 17 residues. Germline-derived CDR1 and CDR2 are SGHNT and YYREEE (reference sequence). With 3 bases removed from V and 1 base from J, the gap between germline ends came to 19 bases. The CDR3 spells CASSSDPGHRSNTEAFF. CDR3 sequence (DNA): TGTGCCAGCAGCTCAGACCCCGGACACAGATCGAACACTGAAGCTTTCTTT.

The J gene is TRBJ1-2, the V gene TRBV12-5, with D possibly TRBD1 on 5 matching bases. The CDR3 contains 15 residues. The germline gives CDR1 LGHNT, CDR2 FRNRAP. Trimming shortened V by 5 bases and J by 5 bases, and 18 bases separated the two germline ends. The CDR3 nucleotides are TGTGCTAGTGGTAATAATACCGAACAGGAATATGGCTACACCTTC. Its translation: CASGNNTEQEYGYTF.

The sample holds many counts of this clonotype. The chain has TRBV2 and TRBJ1-2, with a tentative D call TRBD1 (6 bases). Germline V lookup: CDR1 SNHLY, CDR2 FYNNEI. V shed 6 bases and J shed 5 bases, with 16 bases lying between them. The CDR3 totals 14 residues. The CDR3 spells CASSSDRTLYGYTF. For the CDR3, the DNA is TGTGCCAGCAGCTCCGACAGGACATTATATGGCTACACCTTC.

The sample holds many counts of this clonotype. The gene calls are TRBV7-9 and TRBJ1-5; D is unclear. In germline, CDR1 is SEHNR, CDR2 FQNEAQ (reference sequence). The CDR3 runs to 15 residues. V was trimmed by 4 bases and J by 5 bases, leaving 15 bases between them. This CDR3 is CASSSSISRDQPQHF. CDR3 bases: TGTGCCAGCAGCTCCTCCATCAGTCGGGATCAGCCCCAGCATTTT.

This clonotype was counted many times. The CDR3, as DNA: TGTGCCAGCAGTATTGGACAGGGTGAGACCCAGTACTTC. This sequence encodes CASSIGQGETQYF. This chain uses TRBV12-3 or TRBV12-4 with TRBJ2-5, with TRBD1 matching 8 bases. J lost 5 bases, V lost 5 bases, and 4 bases had no gene match. This CDR3 region has 13 residues.

This clonotype was seen more than once but under ten times. V usage is TRBV24-1 and J usage is TRBJ2-1, with TRBD2 matching 7 bases. This CDR3 has 14 amino acids. Trimming cost V 10 bases and J 5 bases; bases outside gene matches: 10. The V gene's germline CDR1 is KGHDR and CDR2 SFDVKD. The CDR3 loop is CATSGGTLDNEQFF. In DNA, the CDR3 is TGTGCCACGTCGGGAGGCACCCTGGACAATGAGCAGTTCTTC.

The rearrangement links TRBV10-3 to TRBJ2-7; D might be TRBD2 (7 bases). The germline gives CDR1 ENHRY, CDR2 SYGVKD. V shed 5 bases and J shed 2 bases, with 16 bases lying between them. This CDR3 has 15 amino acids. The DNA of the CDR3 is TGTGCCATCAGTTCACGGGGGGCGGGTCCCTACGAGCAGTACTTC. Its translation: CAISSRGAGPYEQYF.

The CDR3 coding sequence is TGTGCCAGCAGCTTATTAACCGGACGGCTCCAGATTGAAGCTTTCTTT. This sequence encodes CASSLLTGRLQIEAFF. V is TRBV7-2 and J is TRBJ1-1; D gene uncertain. The CDR3 is made up of 16 amino acids. Germline values: CDR1 SGHTA, CDR2 FQGNSA. The V end was cut by 2 bases, the J end by 7 bases, with 20 bases between. Combining the CDR3 with reference TRBV7-2 and TRBJ1-1 gives the whole variable domain GAGVSQSPSNKVTEKGKDVELRCDPISGHTALYWYRQSLGQGLEFLIYFQGNSAPDKSGLPSDRFSAERTGGSVSTLTIQRTQQEDSAVYLCASSLLTGRLQIEAFFGQGTRLTVV.

The chain has TRBV29-1 and TRBJ2-1; TRBD2 might be the D (6 bases). This CDR3 region has 13 residues. Trimming took off 7 bases at V and 4 bases at J, with 14 bases between the two ends. Per germline, CDR1 SQVTM and CDR2 ANQGSEA. Here the CDR3 DNA reads TGCAGCGCGGACTACGACGCTTACAATGAGCAGTTCTTC. Its translation: CSADYDAYNEQFF.

About this clonotype itself: This likely comes from a read error, as the CDR3 has no conserved phenylalanine or tryptophan at its end. It is unclear where the CDR3 begins or ends on the DNA, so no DNA is shown, and the CDR3 is as TCRdb lists it. This rearrangement joins TRBV4-3 to TRBJ2-5; the table's D call of TRBD1 was not tested on the DNA. The CDR3 spans 8 residues, counting both ends. Germline CDR1 and CDR2: LGHNA and YSLEER. CDR3 sequence: CASSQEGA.

V usage is TRBV10-3 and J usage is TRBJ2-2, with TRBD1 matching over 9 bases. The CDR3 is made up of 15 amino acids. The V segment lost 10 bases and the J segment 7 bases; nucleotides outside the gene matches: 13. The germline V gene has CDR1 ENHRY and CDR2 SYGVKD. The CDR3 protein is CASRPPGQGIGELFF. DNA of the CDR3: TGTGCCAGCCGGCCCCCGGGACAGGGTATCGGGGAGCTGTTTTTT.

This clonotype came up many times. The chain joins TRBV25-1 to TRBJ1-2, with D unresolved. This CDR3 spans 15 amino acids. Germline CDR1 reads MGHDK; CDR2 reads SYGVNS. The V gene lost 1 base and the J gene lost 8 bases, with 17 bases spanning the gap. This chain's CDR3 is CASSELSGREGGYTF. DNA for the CDR3: TGTGCCAGCAGTGAATTGTCCGGCAGAGAGGGAGGCTACACCTTC.